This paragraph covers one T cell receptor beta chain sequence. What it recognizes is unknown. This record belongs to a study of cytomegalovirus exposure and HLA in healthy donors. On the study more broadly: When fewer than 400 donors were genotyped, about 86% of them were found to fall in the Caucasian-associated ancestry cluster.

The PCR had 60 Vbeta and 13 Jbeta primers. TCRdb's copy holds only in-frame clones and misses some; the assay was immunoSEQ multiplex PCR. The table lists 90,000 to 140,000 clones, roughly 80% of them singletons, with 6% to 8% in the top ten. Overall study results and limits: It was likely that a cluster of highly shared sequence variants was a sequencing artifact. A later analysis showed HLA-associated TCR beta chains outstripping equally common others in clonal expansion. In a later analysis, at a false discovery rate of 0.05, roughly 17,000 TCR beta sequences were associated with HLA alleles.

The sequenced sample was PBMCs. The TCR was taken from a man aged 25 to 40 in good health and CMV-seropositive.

The CDR3 region has the DNA TGTGCCAGTAGTATACCCTCAGGGGTTGGGAATTCACCCCTCCACTTT. It translates to CASSIPSGVGNSPLHF. This chain connects TRBV19 to TRBJ1-6; tentative D call: TRBD1 (6 bases). V was trimmed by 2 bases and J by 7 bases, leaving 15 bases between them. The CDR3 extends over 16 amino acids. The germline gives CDR1 LNHDA, CDR2 SQIVND (reference sequence).